The 10 T cell receptor beta chains listed next were all sequenced from one sample in a study of cytomegalovirus exposure and HLA in healthy donors. The primer mix had 60 Vbeta and 13 Jbeta primers. Method: immunoSEQ multiplex PCR; TCRdb's copy keeps in-frame clones and lacks some. The data hold roughly 180,000 clones, with 65% to 85% observed a single time. The sample taken for sequencing was PBMCs. These receptors all stem from a boy aged 2 to 10 in good health and CMV-seronegative.

The rearrangement joins TRBV19 to TRBJ1-5; tentative D call: TRBD1 (6 bases). The V gene lost 1 base and the J gene lost 3 bases, with 13 bases spanning the gap. Germline CDR1 reads LNHDA; CDR2 reads SQIVND (reference sequence). This CDR3 is built from 16 residues. The CDR3 loop is CASSIGPGAFNQPQHF. The DNA for the CDR3 is TGTGCCAGTAGTATAGGGCCAGGGGCATTCAATCAGCCCCAGCATTTT.

This clone was picked up one time. The genes are TRBV25-1 and TRBJ1-4; 7 bases agree with TRBD1. Germline loops: CDR1 MGHDK, CDR2 SYGVNS. The CDR3 extends over 17 amino acids. After removal of 1 base from V and 2 bases from J, the junction contained 7 bases not matched to a gene. The CDR3 spells CASSEWAGGNTNEKLFF. CDR3 sequence (DNA): TGTGCCAGCAGTGAATGGGCAGGGGGTAATACTAATGAAAAACTGTTTTTT.

The rearrangement links TRBV6-5 to TRBJ1-1, with D possibly TRBD1 on 5 matching bases. The V and J ends lost 2 bases and 4 bases respectively, with 11 bases between them. The CDR3 is made up of 14 amino acids. Per the germline V gene, CDR1 is MNHEY and CDR2 is SVGAGI. CDR3 bases: TGTGCCAGCAGTTACGGAGGGGTGTCCACTGAAGCTTTCTTT. This encodes CASSYGGVSTEAFF.

This clone was found a few times. The chain is built from TRBV7-6 and TRBJ2-7, with 8 nucleotides matching TRBD2. The CDR3 runs 16 residues. V trimming: 5 bases; J trimming: 4 bases; junction bases outside the gene matches: 13. Germline values: CDR1 SGHVS, CDR2 FNYEAQ. The DNA of the CDR3 is TGTGCCAGCAGCCCTACCGGGACTAGTTCATTATACGAGCAGTACTTC. Translated, it gives CASSPTGTSSLYEQYF.

This sequence joins TRBV2 and TRBJ1-2; unclear D gene. Germline CDR1 and CDR2: SNHLY and FYNNEI. V was clipped by 5 bases and J by 8 bases, with 9 bases between them. The CDR3 sequence is 11 residues long. CDR3 amino acids: CASSLTGGYTF. CDR3 in DNA: TGTGCCAGCAGTCTAACGGGGGGCTACACCTTC. Combining the CDR3 with reference TRBV2 and TRBJ1-2 gives the whole variable domain EPEVTQTPSHQVTQMGQEVILRCVPISNHLYFYWYRQILGQKVEFLVSFYNNEISEKSEIFDDQFSVERPDGSNFTLKIRSTKLEDSAMYFCASSLTGGYTFGSGTRLTVV.

CDR3 amino acids: CASSPDGRNNEQFF. CDR3 nucleotides: TGTGCCAGCAGCCCGGACGGGAGAAACAATGAGCAGTTCTTC. The V gene is TRBV5-4, the J gene TRBJ2-1; TRBD2 is a possible D gene (6 bases). The CDR3 is 14 amino acids. The V end lost 4 bases, the J end lost 5 bases, and 13 bases lay between the germline ends. Germline V lookup: CDR1 SGHNT, CDR2 YYREEE (reference sequence).

This clone was recorded a few times. The genes are TRBV4-3 and TRBJ1-1; the D is unclear. Germline CDR1 and CDR2: LGHNA and YSLEER. Trimming took 0 bases from V and 1 from J, leaving 18 bases between them. There are 18 residues in the CDR3. The CDR3 nucleotides read TGCGCCAGCAGCCAAGAACCCGTATCCGTAGCCCCGAACACTGAAGCTTTCTTT. Translation: CASSQEPVSVAPNTEAFF.

This clone was detected a few times. The V call is TRBV2, the J call TRBJ2-7; 12 nucleotides line up with TRBD2. Losses at the gene ends were 7 bases for V and 3 bases for J; bases not matched to a gene: 4. The CDR3 has 14 residues. Germline V lookup: CDR1 SNHLY, CDR2 FYNNEI. The CDR3 region has the DNA TGTGCCAGCACCGCACTAGCGGGAGGCTACGAGCAGTACTTC. Translation gives CASTALAGGYEQYF.

The CDR3 DNA follows: TGCAGCGTTGGTAGGGTTGGAGGCACTGAAGCTTTCTTT. Encoded protein: CSVGRVGGTEAFF. The chain recombines TRBV29-1 with TRBJ1-1; D is unclear. Germline V gives CDR1 SQVTM, CDR2 ANQGSEA. V lost 4 bases and J lost 4, with 13 bases in between. CDR3 size: 13 residues.

This sequence joins TRBV7-7 and TRBJ1-3, with D possibly matching TRBD1 (6 bases). CDR3 size: 15 residues. Looked up from germline, CDR1 is SSHAT and CDR2 is FNYEAQ (reference sequence). Between the trimmed V and J ends, which lost 5 bases and 3 bases, there was a span of 14 bases. CDR3 in amino acids: CASSPQGHYGNTIYF. As DNA, the CDR3 is TGTGCCAGCAGCCCTCAGGGACATTATGGAAACACCATATATTTT.